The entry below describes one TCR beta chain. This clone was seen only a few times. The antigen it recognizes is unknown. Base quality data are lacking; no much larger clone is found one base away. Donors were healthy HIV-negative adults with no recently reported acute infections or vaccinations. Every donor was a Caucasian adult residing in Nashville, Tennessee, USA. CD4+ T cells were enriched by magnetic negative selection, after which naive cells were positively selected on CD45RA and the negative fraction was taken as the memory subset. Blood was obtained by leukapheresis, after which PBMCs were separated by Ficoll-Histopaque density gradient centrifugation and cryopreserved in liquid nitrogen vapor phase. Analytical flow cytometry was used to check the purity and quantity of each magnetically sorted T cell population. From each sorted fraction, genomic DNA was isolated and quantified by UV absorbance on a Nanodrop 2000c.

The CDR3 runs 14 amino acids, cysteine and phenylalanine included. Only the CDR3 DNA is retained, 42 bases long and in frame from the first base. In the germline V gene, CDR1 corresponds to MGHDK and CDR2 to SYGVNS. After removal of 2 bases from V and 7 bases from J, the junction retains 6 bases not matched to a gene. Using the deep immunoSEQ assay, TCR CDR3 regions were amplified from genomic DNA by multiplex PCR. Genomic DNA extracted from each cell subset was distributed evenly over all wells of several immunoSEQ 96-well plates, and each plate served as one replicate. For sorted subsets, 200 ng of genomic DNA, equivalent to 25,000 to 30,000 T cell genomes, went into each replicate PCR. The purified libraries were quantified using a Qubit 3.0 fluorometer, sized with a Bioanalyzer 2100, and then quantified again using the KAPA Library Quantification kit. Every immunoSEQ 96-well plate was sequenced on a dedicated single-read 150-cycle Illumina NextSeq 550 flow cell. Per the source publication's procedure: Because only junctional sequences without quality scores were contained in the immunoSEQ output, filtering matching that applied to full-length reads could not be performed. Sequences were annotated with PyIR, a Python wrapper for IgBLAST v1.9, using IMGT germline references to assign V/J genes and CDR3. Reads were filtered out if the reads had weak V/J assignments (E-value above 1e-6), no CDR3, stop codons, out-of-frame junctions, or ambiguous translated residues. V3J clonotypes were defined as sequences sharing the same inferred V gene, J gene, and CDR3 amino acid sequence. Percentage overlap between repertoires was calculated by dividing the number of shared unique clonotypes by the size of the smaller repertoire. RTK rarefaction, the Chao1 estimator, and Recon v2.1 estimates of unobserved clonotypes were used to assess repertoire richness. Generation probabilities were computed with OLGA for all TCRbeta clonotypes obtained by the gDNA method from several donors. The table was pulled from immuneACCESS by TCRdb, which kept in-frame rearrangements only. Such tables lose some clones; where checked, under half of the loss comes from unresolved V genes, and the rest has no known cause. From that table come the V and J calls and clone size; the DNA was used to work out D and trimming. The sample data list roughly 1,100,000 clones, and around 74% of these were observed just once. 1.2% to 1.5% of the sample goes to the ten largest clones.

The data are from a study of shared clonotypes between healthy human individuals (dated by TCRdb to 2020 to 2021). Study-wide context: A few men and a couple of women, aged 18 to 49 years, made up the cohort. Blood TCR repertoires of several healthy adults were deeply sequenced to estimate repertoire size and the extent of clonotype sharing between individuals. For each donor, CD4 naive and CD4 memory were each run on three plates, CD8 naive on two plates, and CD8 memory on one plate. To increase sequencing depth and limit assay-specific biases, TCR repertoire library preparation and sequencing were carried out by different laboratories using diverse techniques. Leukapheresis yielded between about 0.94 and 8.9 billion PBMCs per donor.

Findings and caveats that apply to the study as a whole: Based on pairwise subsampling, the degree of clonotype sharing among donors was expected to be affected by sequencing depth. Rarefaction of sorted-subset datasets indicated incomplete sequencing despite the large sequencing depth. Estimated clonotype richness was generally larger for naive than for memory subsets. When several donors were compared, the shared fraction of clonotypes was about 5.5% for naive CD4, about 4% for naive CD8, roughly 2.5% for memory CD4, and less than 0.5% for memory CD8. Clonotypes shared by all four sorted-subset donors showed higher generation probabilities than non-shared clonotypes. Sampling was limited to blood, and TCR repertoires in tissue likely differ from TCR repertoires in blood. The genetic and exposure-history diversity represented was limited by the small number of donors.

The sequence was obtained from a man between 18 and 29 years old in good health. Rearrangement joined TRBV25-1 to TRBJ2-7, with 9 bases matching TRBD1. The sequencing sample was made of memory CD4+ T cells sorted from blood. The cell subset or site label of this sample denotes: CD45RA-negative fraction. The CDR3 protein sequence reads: CASSEPGTGREQYF. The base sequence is TGTGCCAGCAGTGAACCCGGGACAGGGCGGGAGCAGTACTTC.